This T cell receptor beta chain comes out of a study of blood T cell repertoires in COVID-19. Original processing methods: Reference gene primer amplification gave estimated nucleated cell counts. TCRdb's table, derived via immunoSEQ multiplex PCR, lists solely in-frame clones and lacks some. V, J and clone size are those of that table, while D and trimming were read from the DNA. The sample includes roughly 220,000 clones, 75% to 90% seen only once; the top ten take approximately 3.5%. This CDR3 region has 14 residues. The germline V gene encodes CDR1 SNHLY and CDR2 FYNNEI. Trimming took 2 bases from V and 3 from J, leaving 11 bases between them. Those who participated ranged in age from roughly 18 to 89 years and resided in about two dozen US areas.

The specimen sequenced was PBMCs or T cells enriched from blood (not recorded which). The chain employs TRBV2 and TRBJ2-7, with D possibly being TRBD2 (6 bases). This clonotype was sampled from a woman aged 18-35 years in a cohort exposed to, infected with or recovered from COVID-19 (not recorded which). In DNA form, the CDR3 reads TGTGCCAGCAGTGAATCACTAGCAGGCTACGAGCAGTACTTC. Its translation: CASSESLAGYEQYF.